The 26 T cell receptor beta chains given below trace back to one sample, sequenced in a study of blood T cells in healthy people across ages. Next came a second PCR, run for about 6 to 11 cycles, which used a sample-barcoded 5' primer along with a J-beta primer mix. TCRdb reprocessed the 5' RACE reads with MiXCR, giving one entry per CDR3 protein. In the table there are over a million distinct CDR3 sequences, 45% of which are singletons. The source material was blood. The receptors were sampled from a woman aged 55-69 years in good health.

This clonotype occurred a few times. This chain joins TRBV5-1 and TRBJ2-1; D gene ambiguous. The CDR3 has 13 residues. V lost 4 bases to trimming and J lost 4 bases, with 9 bases between them. Germline CDR1 is SGHRS and CDR2 is YFSETQ. DNA for the CDR3: TGCGCCAGCAGCGTGGCCGGATACAATGAGCAGTTCTTC. Translating gives CASSVAGYNEQFF.

The rearrangement joins TRBV28 to TRBJ1-5, with TRBD1 identical over 10 bases. From germline, CDR1 is MDHEN and CDR2 SYDVKM. The CDR3 spans 15 residues. V shed 2 bases, J shed 9 bases, and the junction held 7 bases outside the gene matches. This CDR3 reads CASSLGDRGRGPQHF. CDR3 DNA sequence: TGTGCCAGCAGTTTAGGGGACAGGGGCAGGGGGCCCCAGCATTTT.

The V call is TRBV11-1, the J call TRBJ2-2; D gene unclear. This CDR3 contains 12 residues. Germline CDR1 and CDR2: SGHAT and FQDESV (reference sequence). V was trimmed by 5 bases and J by 8 bases, leaving 9 bases between them. Here the CDR3 reads CASSRPTGELFF. CDR3 sequence (DNA): TGTGCCAGCAGCCGCCCGACGGGGGAGCTGTTTTTT.

The chain carries TRBV5-4 and TRBJ2-1; no firm D call. The germline CDR1 and CDR2 sequences are SGHNT and YYREEE (reference sequence). V was shortened by 4 bases and J by 0 bases, with 14 bases between the two germline ends. The CDR3 length is 16 residues. The CDR3 here is CASSNRVGFSYNEQFF. CDR3 nucleotides: TGTGCCAGCAGCAACCGGGTGGGCTTCTCCTACAATGAGCAGTTCTTC.

This clonotype was seen a handful of times. J is TRBJ1-2 and V is TRBV7-9, with D hard to call. CDR3 length equals 15 residues. V was trimmed by 1 base and J by 1 base, leaving 10 bases between them. Germline CDR1 and CDR2: SEHNR and FQNEAQ (reference sequence). The CDR3 region is CASSLGGGDNYGYTF. Written as DNA, the CDR3 is TGTGCCAGCAGCTTAGGAGGAGGTGATAACTATGGCTACACCTTC. Complete variable domain (other parts from reference TRBV7-9 and TRBJ1-2): DTGVSQNPRHKITKRGQNVTFRCDPISEHNRLYWYRQTLGQGPEFLTYFQNEAQLEKSRLLSDRFSAERPKGSFSTLEIQRTEQGDSAMYLCASSLGGGDNYGYTFGSGTRLTVV.

CDR3 in DNA: TGTGCCACCAGCAGAGCAACGGGAGGCTACGAGCAGTACTTC. It is translated as CATSRATGGYEQYF. This chain links TRBV15 with TRBJ2-7; TRBD2 matches at 7 bases. Germline V gives CDR1 LNHNV, CDR2 YYDKDF (reference sequence). V shed 1 base and J 3 bases; nucleotides not matched to a gene: 3. CDR3 size: 14 residues.

Points on this clonotype: Because it lacks the conserved phenylalanine or tryptophan at the end, this CDR3 is likely a read error. The chain links TRBV27 to TRBJ1-6; D is unclear. With 5 bases removed from V and 7 bases from J, the gap between germline ends came to 9 bases. Germline V gene lookup returns CDR1 MNHEY and CDR2 SMNVEV (reference sequence). There are 13 residues in the CDR3. The CDR3 loop is CASSAEINSPLHL. CDR3 nucleotides: TGTGCCAGCAGTGCGGAGATCAATTCACCCCTCCACCTT.

This chain links TRBV7-8 with TRBJ1-2; 9 bases are shared with TRBD1. Germline V gene sequence: CDR1 SGHVS, CDR2 FQNEAQ. With V trimmed by 5 bases and J by 4 bases, 8 bases remained unmatched. This CDR3 spans 15 amino acids. DNA of the CDR3: TGTGCCAGCAGCGCGGGGACAGGGAAAGCCTATGGCTACACCTTC. Translation: CASSAGTGKAYGYTF. Variable domain in full (rest from reference TRBV7-8 and TRBJ1-2): GAGVSQSPRYKVAKRGQDVALRCDPISGHVSLFWYQQALGQGPEFLTYFQNEAQLDKSGLPSDRFFAERPEGSVSTLKIQRTQQEDSAVYLCASSAGTGKAYGYTFGSGTRLTVV.

This sequence joins TRBV28 and TRBJ2-6, with D possibly being TRBD1 or TRBD2 (5 bases each). CDR1 and CDR2 from the germline V gene are MDHEN and SYDVKM. The V gene lost 5 bases and the J gene lost 6 bases, with 14 bases spanning the gap. The CDR3 sequence is 15 residues long. The CDR3 loop is CASSEGPATANVLTF. As DNA, the CDR3 is TGTGCCAGCAGTGAGGGGCCCGCTACGGCCAACGTCCTGACTTTC.

J is TRBJ2-1 and V is TRBV4-1; the match to TRBD2 covers 7 bases. Germline V CDR1 and CDR2: MGHRA, YSYEKL. CDR3 length equals 14 residues. The V segment lost 1 base and the J segment 8 bases; nucleotides outside the gene matches: 5. The CDR3 DNA reads TGCGCCAGCAGCCAAGGGACTAGAGGCGATGAGCAGTTCTTC. Translation: CASSQGTRGDEQFF.

This clonotype was detected many times. The V and J genes are TRBV12-3 or TRBV12-4 and TRBJ2-7; D possibly uses TRBD1 or TRBD2 (5 bases each). Trimming pared 6 bases from V and 7 bases from J, leaving 10 bases between. The CDR3 runs to 11 residues. The CDR3 sequence: CASSFGGEQYF. The DNA for the CDR3 is TGTGCCAGCAGCTTTGGGGGTGAGCAGTACTTC.

The V gene is TRBV7-9, the J gene TRBJ2-1, with a weak D call TRBD1 (5 bases). Germline V gene data show CDR1 as SEHNR and CDR2 as FQNEAQ (reference sequence). This CDR3 is 13 amino acids long. Trimming cost V 8 bases and J 6 bases, with 14 bases left between them. The CDR3 reads CASPGQPSNEQFF. As DNA, the CDR3 is TGTGCCAGCCCCGGACAACCTAGCAATGAGCAGTTCTTC.

The chain joins TRBV3-1 to TRBJ2-1, with 13 bases matching TRBD2. This CDR3 is built from 15 residues. Germline lookup yields CDR1 LGHDT and CDR2 YNNKEL (reference sequence). J gave up 6 bases and V 4 bases, and 3 bases lay outside the gene matches. Here the CDR3 reads CASSPGTSGVNEQFF. CDR3 coding DNA: TGTGCCAGCAGCCCCGGGACTAGCGGGGTCAATGAGCAGTTCTTC.

This rearrangement joins TRBV28 to TRBJ1-5, with unresolved D. The germline V and J ends were trimmed by 6 bases and 2 bases, with 11 bases remaining between them. There are 14 residues in the CDR3. CDR1 is MDHEN, CDR2 SYDVKM, per germline. The CDR3 region has the DNA TGTGCCAGCAGCCGAGGATGGGGCAATCAGCCCCAGCATTTT. Protein product: CASSRGWGNQPQHF.

This clonotype appeared many times. V and J are TRBV5-1 and TRBJ2-3, with D hard to call. V was clipped by 7 bases and J by 0 bases, with 9 bases between them. From germline, CDR1 is SGHRS and CDR2 YFSETQ. The CDR3 loop spans 13 amino acids. CDR3 DNA sequence: TGCGCCAGCGGGTCTAGTAGCACAGATACGCAGTATTTT. Translating it yields CASGSSSTDTQYF.

Note on this clonotype: It is unclear where the CDR3 begins or ends on the DNA, so no DNA is shown, and the CDR3 is as TCRdb lists it. The V and J genes are TRBV4-2 and TRBJ1-2; TRBD1 reflects the table's D call only, with no check against the DNA. The CDR3 totals 12 residues, both ends included. Germline CDR1 is LGHNA and CDR2 is YNFKEQ. The chain's CDR3 is CASFGPGDGYTF.

In this sample, this clonotype turned up many times. The chain joins TRBV7-6 to TRBJ2-3; no definite D call. Deletions cut 3 bases from V and 6 bases from J, with 10 bases between. This CDR3 is built from 13 residues. Germline assignment: CDR1 SGHVS and CDR2 FNYEAQ. CDR3: CASSFRPYDTQYF. DNA for the CDR3: TGTGCCAGCAGCTTTCGACCCTACGATACGCAGTATTTT. Supplemented by reference TRBV7-6 and TRBJ2-3, the full variable domain reads GAGVSQSPRYKVTKRGQDVALRCDPISGHVSLYWYRQALGQGPEFLTYFNYEAQQDKSGLPNDRFSAERPEGSISTLTIQRTEQRDSAMYRCASSFRPYDTQYFGPGTRLTVL.

V gene TRBV10-3 combines with J gene TRBJ1-5; the match to TRBD1 covers 9 bases. The CDR3 length is 16 residues. The V gene's germline CDR1 is ENHRY and CDR2 SYGVKD. V lost 0 bases and J lost 2; bases outside the gene matches: 2. The CDR3 DNA follows: TGTGCCATCAGTGAGTCGACAGGGGGTCGCAATCAGCCCCAGCATTTT. Translated, it gives CAISESTGGRNQPQHF.

The chain joins TRBV9 to TRBJ2-1; D possibly corresponds to TRBD2 (5 bases). V lost 0 bases, J lost 0 bases, and 10 bases lay in between. CDR3 length: 16 amino acids. Germline V gene lookup returns CDR1 SGDLS and CDR2 YYNGEE. CDR3 DNA sequence: TGTGCCAGCAGCGTAGAAGCGGCCCTCTCCTACAATGAGCAGTTCTTC. This gives the protein CASSVEAALSYNEQFF.

The V call is TRBV28, the J call TRBJ1-2; D is perhaps TRBD1 (6 bases). V was trimmed by 5 bases and J by 4 bases, leaving 14 bases between them. This CDR3 is 14 amino acids long. Germline assignment: CDR1 MDHEN and CDR2 SYDVKM. The CDR3 sequence is CASSPATGFYGYTF. In DNA, the CDR3 is TGTGCCAGCAGTCCGGCGACAGGATTCTATGGCTACACCTTC.

The chain employs TRBV29-1 and TRBJ1-2; the D gene is possibly TRBD1 (6 bases). V gave up 7 bases and J gave up 7 bases, with 16 bases separating them. Germline CDR1 is SQVTM and CDR2 is ANQGSEA. This CDR3 has 12 residues. CDR3 loop: CSDSTGASGYTF. CDR3 DNA sequence: TGCAGCGATTCGACAGGAGCGTCTGGCTACACCTTC.

The chain employs TRBV5-5 and TRBJ2-1; 10 bases are a match to TRBD1. Looked up from germline, CDR1 is SGHKS and CDR2 is YYEKEE (reference sequence). The CDR3 runs to 15 residues. V lost 4 bases to trimming and J lost 2 bases; unmatched junction nucleotides: 3. The CDR3: CASSRQGAAYNEQFF. The CDR3 DNA reads TGTGCCAGCAGCAGACAGGGGGCGGCCTACAATGAGCAGTTCTTC.

This sequence joins TRBV20-1 and TRBJ1-1; D uncertain. Per the germline V gene, CDR1 is DFQATT and CDR2 is SNEGSKA (reference sequence). This CDR3 spans 14 amino acids. V lost 4 bases to trimming and J lost 1 base, with 13 bases between them. This CDR3 reads CSAKRSSTNTEAFF. CDR3 DNA sequence: TGCAGTGCTAAACGCAGTTCCACGAACACTGAAGCTTTCTTT.

The chain recombines TRBV4-1 with TRBJ2-7; 9 bases map to TRBD1. The V segment lost 3 bases and the J segment 0 bases; nucleotides outside the gene matches: 3. The CDR3 consists of 15 residues. Germline V gives CDR1 MGHRA, CDR2 YSYEKL. The CDR3 spells CASSHGQGPSYEQYF. In DNA form, the CDR3 reads TGCGCCAGCAGCCACGGACAGGGGCCCTCCTACGAGCAGTACTTC.

The table lists this clonotype with a few counts. V usage is TRBV6-5 and J usage is TRBJ2-5; D gene unclear. The germline V gene encodes CDR1 MNHEY and CDR2 SVGAGI. Trimming pared 1 base from V and 11 bases from J, leaving 8 bases between. The CDR3 length is 11 residues. The CDR3 sequence: CASSYFNEQYF. The CDR3 DNA follows: TGTGCCAGCAGTTACTTTAATGAGCAGTACTTC.

This rearrangement joins TRBV18 to TRBJ1-4; D unresolved. This CDR3 spans 17 amino acids. CDR1 is KGHSH, CDR2 LQKENI, per germline. V was trimmed by 3 bases and J by 0 bases, leaving 14 bases between them. CDR3 residues: CASSPLGSAATNEKLFF. Written as DNA, the CDR3 is TGTGCCAGCTCACCCCTAGGATCCGCTGCAACTAATGAAAAACTGTTTTTT.